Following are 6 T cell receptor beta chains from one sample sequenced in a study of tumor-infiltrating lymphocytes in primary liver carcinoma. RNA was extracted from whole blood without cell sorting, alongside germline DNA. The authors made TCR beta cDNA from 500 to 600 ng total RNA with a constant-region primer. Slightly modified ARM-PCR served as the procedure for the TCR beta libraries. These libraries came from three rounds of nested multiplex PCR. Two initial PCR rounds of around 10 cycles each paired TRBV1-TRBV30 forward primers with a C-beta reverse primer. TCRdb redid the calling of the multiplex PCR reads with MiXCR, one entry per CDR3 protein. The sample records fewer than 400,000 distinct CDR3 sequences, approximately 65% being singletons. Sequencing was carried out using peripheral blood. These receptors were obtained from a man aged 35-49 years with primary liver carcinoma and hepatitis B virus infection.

In nucleotides, the CDR3 is TGTGCCAGCAGCGATCGGACAGGTGGGGTTACCTATGAGCAGTTCTTC. Translated, it gives CASSDRTGGVTYEQFF. This chain joins TRBV11-1 and TRBJ2-1, with 7 bases fitting TRBD1. Germline CDR1 is SGHAT and CDR2 is FQDESV (reference sequence). J was trimmed by 8 bases and V by 5 bases; bases with no gene match: 15. CDR3 length equals 16 residues.

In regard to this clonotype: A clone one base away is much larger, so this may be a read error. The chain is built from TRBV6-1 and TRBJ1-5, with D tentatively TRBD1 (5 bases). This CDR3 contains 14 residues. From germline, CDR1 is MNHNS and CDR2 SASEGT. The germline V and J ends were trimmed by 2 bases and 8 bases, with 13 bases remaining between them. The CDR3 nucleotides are TGTGCCAGCAGTGAAATGACAGCGAATAAGCCCCAGCATTTT. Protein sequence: CASSEMTANKPQHF.

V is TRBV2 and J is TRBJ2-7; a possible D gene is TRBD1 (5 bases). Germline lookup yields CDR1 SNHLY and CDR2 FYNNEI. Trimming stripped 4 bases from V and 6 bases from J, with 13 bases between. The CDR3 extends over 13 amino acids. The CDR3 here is CASSGAGFGEQYF. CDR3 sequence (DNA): TGTGCCAGCAGTGGGGCAGGGTTCGGCGAGCAGTACTTC.

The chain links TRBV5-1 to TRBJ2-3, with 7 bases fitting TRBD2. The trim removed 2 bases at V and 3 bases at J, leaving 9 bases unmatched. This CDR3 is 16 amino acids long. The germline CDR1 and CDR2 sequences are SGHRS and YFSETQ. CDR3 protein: CASSFGLADKTDTQYF. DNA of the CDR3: TGCGCCAGCAGCTTTGGCCTAGCGGATAAAACAGATACGCAGTATTTT. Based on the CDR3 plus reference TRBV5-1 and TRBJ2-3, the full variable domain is KAGVTQTPRYLIKTRGQQVTLSCSPISGHRSVSWYQQTPGQGLQFLFEYFSETQRNKGNFPGRFSGRQFSNSRSEMNVSTLELGDSALYLCASSFGLADKTDTQYFGPGTRLTVL.

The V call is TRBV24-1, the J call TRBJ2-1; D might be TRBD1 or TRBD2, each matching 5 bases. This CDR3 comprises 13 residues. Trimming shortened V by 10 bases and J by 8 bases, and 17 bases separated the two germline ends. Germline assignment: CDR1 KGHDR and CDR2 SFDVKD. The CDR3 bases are TGTGCCACGGAGAGCCCAGGGCGGGATGAGCAGTTCTTC. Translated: CATESPGRDEQFF.

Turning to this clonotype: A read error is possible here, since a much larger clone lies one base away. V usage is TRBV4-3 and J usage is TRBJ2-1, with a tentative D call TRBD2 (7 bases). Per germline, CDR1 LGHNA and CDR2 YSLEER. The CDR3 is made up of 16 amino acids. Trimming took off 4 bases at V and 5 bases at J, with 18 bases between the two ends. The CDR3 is CASSLEGEGLDNEQFF. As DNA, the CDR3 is TGCGCCAGCAGCCTAGAGGGGGAGGGCCTAGACAATGAGCAGTTCTTC.